The 30 T cell receptor beta chains reported below all come from one sample, sequenced in a study of shared T cell receptors in the human thymus. Repertoires were generated with immunoSEQ multiplex PCR, while TCRdb's copy carries only in-frame clones and drops some. The repertoire includes approximately 660,000 clones, approximately 88% of them detected once, and about 0.01% sits in the top ten. These sequences were also reported in another study, on human thymus T cells.

Sequenced material: thymocytes. The receptors were gathered from a boy under two years old with a congenital heart defect.

This chain connects TRBV6-5 to TRBJ2-7, with D maybe TRBD2 (6 bases). The V gene lost 6 bases and the J gene lost 0 bases, with 15 bases spanning the gap. The CDR3 loop spans 15 amino acids. Germline CDR1 and CDR2: MNHEY and SVGAGI. For the CDR3, the DNA is TGTGCCAGCAGCCGGCGGGGTTCCGGCTCCTACGAGCAGTACTTC. This translates into CASSRRGSGSYEQYF.

In DNA form, the CDR3 reads TGTGCCAGCAGTCCCCCGGGCGGGAGAATCACAGATACGCAGTATTTT. Translated, it gives CASSPPGGRITDTQYF. The chain has TRBV28 and TRBJ2-3; TRBD2 matches at 7 bases. CDR1 and CDR2 (germline): MDHEN, SYDVKM. The CDR3 contains 16 residues. Trimming cost V 5 bases and J 2 bases; bases outside gene matches: 10.

CDR3 sequence reads: CASSPPVAGGLFGVRDTQYF. The DNA of the CDR3 is TGTGCCAGCTCACCCCCGGTAGCGGGAGGGCTCTTTGGCGTCCGGGATACGCAGTATTTT. The chain uses TRBV18 and TRBJ2-3; 11 bases line up with TRBD2. The CDR3 sequence is 20 residues long. The V and J ends lost 3 bases and 6 bases, in that order; junction bases with no gene match: 20. Germline V gene lookup returns CDR1 KGHSH and CDR2 LQKENI. Complete variable domain (other parts from reference TRBV18 and TRBJ2-3): NAGVMQNPRHLVRRRGQEARLRCSPMKGHSHVYWYRQLPEEGLKFMVYLQKENIIDESGMPKERFSAEFPKEGPSILRIQQVVRGDSAAYFCASSPPVAGGLFGVRDTQYFGPGTRLTVL.

The V gene is TRBV7-8, the J gene TRBJ2-1; 9 bases line up with TRBD2. The trim removed 5 bases at V and 5 bases at J, leaving 4 bases unmatched. The germline gives CDR1 SGHVS, CDR2 FQNEAQ. This CDR3 is 14 amino acids long. CDR3 bases: TGTGCCAGCAGCAAGAGACTAGCGGACAATGAGCAGTTCTTC. It codes for CASSKRLADNEQFF.

This sequence joins TRBV2 and TRBJ1-1, with D perhaps TRBD1 (5 bases). Germline CDR1 reads SNHLY; CDR2 reads FYNNEI. The CDR3 runs to 14 residues. Deletions cut 3 bases from V and 2 bases from J, with 10 bases between. The CDR3 reads CASSDRALNTEAFF. The CDR3 DNA is TGTGCCAGCAGTGACAGGGCCCTAAACACTGAAGCTTTCTTT.

This chain uses TRBV28 with TRBJ2-7, with TRBD2 identical over 11 bases. V shed 5 bases and J 0 bases; nucleotides not matched to a gene: 9. Germline CDR1 and CDR2: MDHEN and SYDVKM. The CDR3 length is 17 residues. The CDR3 DNA is TGTGCCAGCAGTCCGGGGACTAGCGGAGTCCTCTCCTACGAGCAGTACTTC. Its protein is CASSPGTSGVLSYEQYF.

V usage is TRBV19 and J usage is TRBJ2-7; maybe TRBD2 (6 bases). The CDR3 length is 14 residues. V lost 3 bases and J lost 3, with 12 bases in between. From germline, CDR1 is LNHDA and CDR2 SQIVND (reference sequence). CDR3: CASSMGTESYEQYF. Written as DNA, the CDR3 is TGTGCCAGTAGTATGGGGACTGAGAGCTACGAGCAGTACTTC. The whole variable domain, filled in from reference TRBV19 and TRBJ2-7, reads DGGITQSPKYLFRKEGQNVTLSCEQNLNHDAMYWYRQDPGQGLRLIYYSQIVNDFQKGDIAEGYSVSREKKESFPLTVTSAQKNPTAFYLCASSMGTESYEQYFGPGTRLTVT.

The rearrangement joins TRBV7-9 to TRBJ2-7; the match to TRBD2 covers 10 bases. Germline V gene lookup returns CDR1 SEHNR and CDR2 FQNEAQ (reference sequence). Trimming removed 5 bases from V and 8 bases from J; junction bases left unmatched: 12. The CDR3 runs 15 residues. The CDR3 DNA reads TGTGCCAGCAGCACCACTAGCGGGAACGTCTCCCAGCAGTACTTC. This sequence encodes CASSTTSGNVSQQYF. Full variable domain (remainder filled in from reference TRBV7-9 and TRBJ2-7): DTGVSQNPRHKITKRGQNVTFRCDPISEHNRLYWYRQTLGQGPEFLTYFQNEAQLEKSRLLSDRFSAERPKGSFSTLEIQRTEQGDSAMYLCASSTTSGNVSQQYFGPGTRLTVT.

This chain connects TRBV13 to TRBJ2-7; D gene ambiguous. V gave up 1 base and J gave up 2 bases, with 12 bases separating them. The CDR3 is 15 residues long. Per germline, CDR1 PRHDT and CDR2 FYEKMQ (reference sequence). The CDR3 reads CASSLEAGPPYEQYF. The CDR3 bases are TGTGCCAGCAGCTTAGAGGCAGGCCCTCCCTACGAGCAGTACTTC.

This clone was counted only a few times. V usage is TRBV6-4 and J usage is TRBJ1-2; TRBD1 might be the D (6 bases). Germline V gives CDR1 MRHNA, CDR2 SNTAGT. V was pared by 6 bases and J by 2 bases, with 10 bases between. This CDR3 contains 13 residues. The CDR3 is CASSQGPNYGYTF. In DNA, the CDR3 is TGTGCCAGCAGCCAGGGGCCGAACTATGGCTACACCTTC.

The rearrangement uses TRBV4-1 and TRBJ2-5; 8 nucleotides agree with TRBD1. This CDR3 has 15 amino acids. CDR1 is MGHRA and CDR2 is YSYEKL in the germline V gene. Germline trimming cut 0 bases from V and 5 bases from J; bases unmatched to any gene: 5. CDR3 bases: TGCGCCAGCAGCCAAGACGGACAGGGTCGGGAGACCCAGTACTTC. Translation gives CASSQDGQGRETQYF.

The chain employs TRBV5-1 and TRBJ2-1; TRBD1 might be the D (5 bases). V lost 2 bases and J lost 0, with 9 bases in between. The CDR3 runs 15 residues. Germline lookup yields CDR1 SGHRS and CDR2 YFSETQ. CDR3 region: CASSLDSPSYNEQFF. The CDR3, as DNA: TGCGCCAGCAGCTTAGACAGTCCCTCCTACAATGAGCAGTTCTTC.

The J gene is TRBJ2-7, the V gene TRBV6-5, with TRBD2 identical over 7 bases. The V segment lost 2 bases and the J segment 3 bases; nucleotides outside the gene matches: 10. Germline V gene sequence: CDR1 MNHEY, CDR2 SVGAGI. The CDR3 extends over 16 amino acids. CDR3 DNA: TGTGCCAGCAGTTACGTCTTCTCTAGCGGATACTACGAGCAGTACTTC. Amino acid sequence: CASSYVFSSGYYEQYF.

CDR3 residues: CASSCQKGWVSLDTEAFF. CDR3 nucleotides: TGTGCCAGCAGCTGCCAAAAGGGGTGGGTCAGTCTTGACACTGAAGCTTTCTTT. The rearrangement uses TRBV5-4 and TRBJ1-1; perhaps TRBD1 as D (5 bases). With 3 bases removed from V and 3 bases from J, the gap between germline ends came to 24 bases. This CDR3 has 18 residues. CDR1 and CDR2 (germline): SGHNT, YYREEE (reference sequence).

The rearrangement joins TRBV6-1 to TRBJ2-3, with D perhaps matching TRBD2 (5 bases). Trimming stripped 2 bases from V and 0 bases from J, with 9 bases between. Germline V lookup: CDR1 MNHNS, CDR2 SASEGT. The CDR3 runs to 15 residues. The CDR3, as DNA: TGTGCCAGCAGTGAATTGGAGGTTAGCACAGATACGCAGTATTTT. Protein product: CASSELEVSTDTQYF.

This clone was observed a single time. This chain links TRBV5-5 with TRBJ2-1; 7 bases map to TRBD2. Germline V gene data show CDR1 as SGHKS and CDR2 as YYEKEE (reference sequence). The length of the CDR3 is 20 residues. V dropped 4 bases and J dropped 0; count of bases not matched to a gene: 19. The CDR3: CASSGVRRAVGGSSYNEQFF. In DNA, the CDR3 is TGTGCCAGCAGCGGGGTAAGGAGGGCGGTGGGAGGGAGCTCCTACAATGAGCAGTTCTTC.

This chain uses TRBV7-6 with TRBJ1-1, with TRBD1 as a possible D gene (5 bases). The germline V gene encodes CDR1 SGHVS and CDR2 FNYEAQ. CDR3 length: 16 amino acids. Trimming took off 0 bases at V and 0 bases at J, with 11 bases between the two ends. As DNA, the CDR3 is TGTGCCAGCAGCTTAGCGCCGCCAGGGATGAACACTGAAGCTTTCTTT. It yields the protein CASSLAPPGMNTEAFF.

About this clone: Other DNA sequences in this sample translate to the same CDR3. The V gene is TRBV29-1, the J gene TRBJ1-1, with a possible D match to TRBD1 (5 bases). V was trimmed by 4 bases and J by 2 bases, leaving 8 bases between them. This CDR3 comprises 12 residues. Per germline, CDR1 SQVTM and CDR2 ANQGSEA. The CDR3 DNA reads as TGCAGCGTTGGTACAGGCAACACTGAAGCTTTCTTT. It is translated as CSVGTGNTEAFF.

The rearrangement uses TRBV6-1 and TRBJ1-2; a possible D gene is TRBD1 (5 bases). CDR1 and CDR2 from the germline V gene are MNHNS and SASEGT. The CDR3 loop spans 17 amino acids. V dropped 0 bases and J dropped 3 bases, with 17 bases sitting between them. The CDR3 nucleotides read TGTGCCAGCAGTGAAGCAAGAGCAGGGAGGACTCACTATGGCTACACCTTC. It translates to CASSEARAGRTHYGYTF.

The chain couples TRBV19 to TRBJ1-5; D unclear. Between the trimmed V and J ends, which lost 3 bases and 6 bases, there was a span of 15 bases. In germline, CDR1 is LNHDA, CDR2 SQIVND (reference sequence). The CDR3 length is 15 residues. The CDR3: CASSMERIKRQPQHF. The CDR3 nucleotides are TGTGCCAGTAGTATGGAGAGGATAAAGCGTCAGCCCCAGCATTTT. Based on the CDR3 plus reference TRBV19 and TRBJ1-5, the full variable domain is DGGITQSPKYLFRKEGQNVTLSCEQNLNHDAMYWYRQDPGQGLRLIYYSQIVNDFQKGDIAEGYSVSREKKESFPLTVTSAQKNPTAFYLCASSMERIKRQPQHFGDGTRLSIL.

The chain recombines TRBV27 with TRBJ2-4; no reliable D call. CDR1 and CDR2 (germline): MNHEY, SMNVEV (reference sequence). The CDR3 extends over 14 amino acids. V lost 7 bases and J 2 bases, leaving 12 bases between the germline ends. CDR3 protein: CASKHLDTKNIQYF. The CDR3 coding sequence is TGTGCCAGCAAACACCTAGATACCAAAAACATTCAGTACTTC.

This clone was observed once. Mismatch with germline at one junction end may stem from a read error. J is TRBJ1-2 and V is TRBV15, with D unresolved. The CDR3 consists of 15 residues. In germline, CDR1 is LNHNV, CDR2 YYDKDF (reference sequence). CDR3 protein: CATSRPPGQDYGYPF. CDR3 sequence (DNA): TGTGCCACCAGCAGACCACCTGGTCAGGACTATGGCTACCCCTTC.

The sample holds one count of this clone. Different DNA sequences within this sample yield the same CDR3. The chain has TRBV6-4 and TRBJ2-4, with 9 bases identical to TRBD2. Germline V gene lookup returns CDR1 MRHNA and CDR2 SNTAGT. Trimming removed 6 bases from V and 0 bases from J; junction bases left unmatched: 3. CDR3 length: 15 amino acids. The CDR3 DNA reads as TGTGCCAGCAGCCTAGCGGGAATAGCCAAAAACATTCAGTACTTC. Translated: CASSLAGIAKNIQYF.

The V gene is TRBV6-6, the J gene TRBJ1-3; D is ambiguous. Trimming took 10 bases from V and 4 from J, leaving 17 bases between them. The CDR3 spans 14 residues. Germline-derived CDR1 and CDR2 are MNHNY and SVGAGI (reference sequence). CDR3 sequence reads: CANRDWRSGNTIYF. The CDR3 DNA follows: TGTGCCAACAGAGACTGGAGATCCGGAAACACCATATATTTT.

This sequence joins TRBV7-2 and TRBJ2-3; TRBD2 agrees at 11 bases. The CDR3 contains 15 residues. With V trimmed by 3 bases and J by 6 bases, 5 bases remained unmatched. CDR1 is SGHTA and CDR2 is FQGNSA in the germline V gene. The CDR3 nucleotides are TGTGCCAGCAGCTTTAGCGGGAGGGCTTTCGATACGCAGTATTTT. Residues: CASSFSGRAFDTQYF.

This clone was observed a few times. The CDR3 DNA sequence: TGTGCCAGCAGATCGGGACTAGGGGGCACAGATACGCAGTATTTT. This gives the protein CASRSGLGGTDTQYF. The chain joins TRBV27 to TRBJ2-3; TRBD2 matches at 8 bases. V shed 6 bases, J shed 1 base, and the junction held 6 bases outside the gene matches. Germline CDR1 MNHEY, CDR2 SMNVEV (reference sequence). The CDR3 extends over 15 amino acids.

This clone has just one count. The rearrangement links TRBV6-6 to TRBJ1-2, with D uncertain. The germline V gene encodes CDR1 MNHNY and CDR2 SVGAGI (reference sequence). With 7 bases removed from V and 0 bases from J, the gap between germline ends came to 12 bases. The CDR3 has 14 residues. CDR3 protein: CASKDWPTNYGYTF. As DNA, the CDR3 is TGTGCCAGCAAGGACTGGCCTACTAACTATGGCTACACCTTC.

The chain joins TRBV5-1 to TRBJ2-1, with TRBD2 matching 8 bases. CDR3 length: 15 residues. Germline assignment: CDR1 SGHRS and CDR2 YFSETQ. V dropped 1 base and J dropped 4; count of bases not matched to a gene: 4. The CDR3 coding sequence is TGCGCCAGCAGCTTGCCCCTAGCGGGTTACAATGAGCAGTTCTTC. It yields the protein CASSLPLAGYNEQFF.

This chain joins TRBV4-1 and TRBJ1-2, with 8 bases fitting TRBD1. Germline CDR1 MGHRA, CDR2 YSYEKL. The length of the CDR3 is 14 residues. V lost 3 bases, J lost 9 bases, and 9 bases stayed unmatched. Written as DNA, the CDR3 is TGCGCCAGCAGCCAGAACCGGGACAGGCTCCGCTACACCTTC. Translating it yields CASSQNRDRLRYTF.

The rearrangement links TRBV4-3 to TRBJ1-3, with 7 nucleotides matching TRBD1. Germline CDR1 reads LGHNA; CDR2 reads YSLEER. CDR3 length: 15 residues. With 0 bases clipped from V and 3 bases from J, the junction kept 2 bases outside the gene matches. For the CDR3, the DNA is TGCGCCAGCAGCCAAGAAGGGGGCGGTGGAAACACCATATATTTT. It translates to CASSQEGGGGNTIYF.